This T cell receptor beta chain was obtained from a study of blood T cell repertoires in COVID-19. Germline lookup yields CDR1 SNHLY and CDR2 FYNNEI. The CDR3 sequence is 13 residues long. The V segment lost 2 bases and the J segment 6 bases; nucleotides outside the gene matches: 1. Sequenced by immunoSEQ multiplex PCR; TCRdb stores in-frame clones only, minus some. This table holds around 84,000 clones, around 90% found once. This TCR was sampled from a man between 50 and 59 years old with active COVID-19. Material: peripheral blood. The rearrangement uses TRBV2 and TRBJ2-1; 7 positions match TRBD1. The CDR3 spells CASSEPGGNEQFF. CDR3 DNA sequence: TGTGCCAGCAGTGAACCAGGGGGCAATGAGCAGTTCTTC.